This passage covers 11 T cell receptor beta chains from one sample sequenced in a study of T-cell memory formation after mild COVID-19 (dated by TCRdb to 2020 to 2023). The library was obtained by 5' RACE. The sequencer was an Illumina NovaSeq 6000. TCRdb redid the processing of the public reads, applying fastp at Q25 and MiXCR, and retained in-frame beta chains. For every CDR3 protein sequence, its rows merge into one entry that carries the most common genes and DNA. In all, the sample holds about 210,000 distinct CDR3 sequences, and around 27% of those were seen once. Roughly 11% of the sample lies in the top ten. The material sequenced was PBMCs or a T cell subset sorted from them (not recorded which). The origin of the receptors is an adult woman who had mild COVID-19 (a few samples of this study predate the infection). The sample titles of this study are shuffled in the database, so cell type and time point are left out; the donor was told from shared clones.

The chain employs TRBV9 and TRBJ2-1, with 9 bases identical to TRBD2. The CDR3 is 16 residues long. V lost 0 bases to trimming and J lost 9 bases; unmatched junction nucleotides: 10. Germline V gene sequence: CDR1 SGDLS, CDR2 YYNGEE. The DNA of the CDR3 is TGTGCCAGCAGCGTAGTGCGGGGGGGCCGTATCAGTGAGCAGTTCTTC. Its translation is CASSVVRGGRISEQFF.

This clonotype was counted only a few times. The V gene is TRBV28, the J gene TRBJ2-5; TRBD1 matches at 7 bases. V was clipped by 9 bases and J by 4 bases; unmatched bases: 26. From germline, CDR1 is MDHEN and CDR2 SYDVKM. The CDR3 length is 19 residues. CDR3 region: CASGGGDRANLWVPETQYF. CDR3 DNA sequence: TGTGCCAGTGGTGGGGGCGACAGGGCTAACCTGTGGGTCCCAGAGACCCAGTACTTC.

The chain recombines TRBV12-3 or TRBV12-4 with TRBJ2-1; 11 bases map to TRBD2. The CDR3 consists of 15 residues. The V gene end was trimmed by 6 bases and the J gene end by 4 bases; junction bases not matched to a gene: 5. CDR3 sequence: CASSGTSGGYNEQFF. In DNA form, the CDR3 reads TGTGCCAGCAGCGGAACTAGCGGGGGTTACAATGAGCAGTTCTTC.

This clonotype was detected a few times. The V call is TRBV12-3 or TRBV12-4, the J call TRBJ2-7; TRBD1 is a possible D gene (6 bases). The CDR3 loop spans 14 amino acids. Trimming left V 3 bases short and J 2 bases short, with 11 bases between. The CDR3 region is CASSFQAGAYEQYF. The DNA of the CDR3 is TGTGCCAGCAGTTTTCAGGCAGGGGCCTACGAGCAGTACTTC.

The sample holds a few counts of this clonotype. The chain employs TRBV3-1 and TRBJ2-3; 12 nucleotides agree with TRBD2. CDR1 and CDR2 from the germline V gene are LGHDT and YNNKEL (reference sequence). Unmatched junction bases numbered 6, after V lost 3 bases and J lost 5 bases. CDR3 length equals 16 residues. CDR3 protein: CASSQGEGLAGDTQYF. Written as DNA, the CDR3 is TGTGCCAGCAGCCAGGGGGAGGGACTAGCGGGAGATACGCAGTATTTT.

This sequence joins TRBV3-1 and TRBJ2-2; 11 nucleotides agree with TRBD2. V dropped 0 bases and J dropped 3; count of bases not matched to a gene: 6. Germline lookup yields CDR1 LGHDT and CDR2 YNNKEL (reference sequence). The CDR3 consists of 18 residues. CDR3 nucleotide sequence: TGTGCCAGCAGCCAAGATGGGCTAGCGGGAGGATACACCGGGGAGCTGTTTTTT. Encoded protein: CASSQDGLAGGYTGELFF.

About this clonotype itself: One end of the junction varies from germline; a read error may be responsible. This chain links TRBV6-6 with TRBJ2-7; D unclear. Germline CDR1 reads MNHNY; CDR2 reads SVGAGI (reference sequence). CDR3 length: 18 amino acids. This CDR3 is CASSYSRRQVDSSDEQYF. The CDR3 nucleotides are TGTGCCAGCAGTTACTCGAGACGTCAGGTCGATTCCTCCGACGAGCAGTACTTC.

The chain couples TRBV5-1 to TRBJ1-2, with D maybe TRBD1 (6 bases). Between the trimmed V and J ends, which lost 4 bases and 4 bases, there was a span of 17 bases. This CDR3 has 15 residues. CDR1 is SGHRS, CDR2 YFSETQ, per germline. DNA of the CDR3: TGCGCCAGCAGCGCTATGGCAGGGGACGGCTATGGCTACACCTTC. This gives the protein CASSAMAGDGYGYTF. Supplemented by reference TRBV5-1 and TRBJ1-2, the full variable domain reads KAGVTQTPRYLIKTRGQQVTLSCSPISGHRSVSWYQQTPGQGLQFLFEYFSETQRNKGNFPGRFSGRQFSNSRSEMNVSTLELGDSALYLCASSAMAGDGYGYTFGSGTRLTVV.

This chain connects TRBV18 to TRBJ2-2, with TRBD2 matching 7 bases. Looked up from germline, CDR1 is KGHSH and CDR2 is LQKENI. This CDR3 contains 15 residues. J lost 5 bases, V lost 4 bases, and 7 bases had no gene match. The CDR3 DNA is TGTGCCAGCTCACTCGGACTAGTGGGGACCGGGGAGCTGTTTTTT. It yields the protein CASSLGLVGTGELFF.

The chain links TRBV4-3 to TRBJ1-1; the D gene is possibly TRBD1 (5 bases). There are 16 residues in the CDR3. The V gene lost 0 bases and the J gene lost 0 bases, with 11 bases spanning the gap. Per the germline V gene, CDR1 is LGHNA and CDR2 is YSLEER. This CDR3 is CASSQEIAGLNTEAFF. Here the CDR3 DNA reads TGCGCCAGCAGCCAAGAGATCGCAGGGTTGAACACTGAAGCTTTCTTT.

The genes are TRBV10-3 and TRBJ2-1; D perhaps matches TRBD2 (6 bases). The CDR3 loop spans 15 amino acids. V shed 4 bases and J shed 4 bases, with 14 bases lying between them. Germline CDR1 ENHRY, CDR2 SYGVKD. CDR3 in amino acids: CAISGLRDGYNEQFF. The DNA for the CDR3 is TGTGCCATCAGTGGTTTGCGGGACGGATACAATGAGCAGTTCTTC.